These T cell receptor beta chains were read from a single sample in a study of shared clonotypes between healthy human individuals. Sequencing used immunoSEQ multiplex PCR; TCRdb keeps in-frame clones, though not all of them. The sample has 550,000 to 750,000 clones; approximately 90% are singletons. The sequencing sample was made of naive CD8+ T cells sorted from blood. These TCRs come from a young man in good health. Both conserved end residues are part of each CDR3.

J gene,V gene,CDR3 protein
TRBJ2-3,TRBV14,CASSQADTQYF
TRBJ2-1,TRBV7-9,CASSWDRGLDEQFF
TRBJ2-7,TRBV29-1,CSVSGTGEVGQYF
TRBJ2-2,TRBV7-9,CASSFYENGELFF
TRBJ2-7,TRBV6-5,CASGETVGYEQYF
TRBJ2-1,TRBV4-3,CASSQEGLAGGLIPLNEQFF
TRBJ2-7,TRBV5-1,CASSLGQRPEQYF
TRBJ2-3,TRBV27,CASSLSPGTSGDGTDTQYF
TRBJ2-2,TRBV10-1,CASSRERGPWAGELFF
TRBJ2-5,TRBV2,CASSEALAGEQTQYF
TRBJ2-7,TRBV5-1,CASSSGSGAYEQYF
TRBJ1-5,TRBV9,CASSVNGDSNQPQHF
TRBJ2-6,TRBV4-1,CASSQNFLSGTDVLTF
TRBJ2-1,TRBV9,CASSVEVRNNEQFF
TRBJ2-1,TRBV27,CASSLSSGNNEQFF
TRBJ2-3,TRBV9,CASSNSGTSRDTQYF
TRBJ2-2,TRBV4-3,CASSQDGSDGELFF
TRBJ2-1,TRBV7-9,CASSRGTGFDEQFF
TRBJ1-2,TRBV19,CASSVYSTF
TRBJ2-1,TRBV6-6,CATGRTSYNEQFF
TRBJ1-1,TRBV7-9,CASSSGQARGEAFF
TRBJ1-1,TRBV4-1,CASSQAPGTPNTEAFF
TRBJ2-5,TRBV11-2,CASSLDPYSTIGETQYF
TRBJ2-2,TRBV7-9,CASSPPGLASTGELFF
TRBJ2-4,TRBV6-6,CASSPQQNIQYF
TRBJ1-3,TRBV19,CASIGRLVSGNTIYF
TRBJ2-7,TRBV19,CASSIAGASSYEQYF
TRBJ2-2,TRBV27,CASSLSILAGEGHGELFF
TRBJ2-7,TRBV4-3,CASSPLAASSYEQYF
TRBJ2-1,TRBV11-2,CASSSHQTGSYNEQFF
TRBJ2-5,TRBV13,CASSLWDYQETQYF
TRBJ2-3,TRBV18,CASSPDVQRSTDTQYF
TRBJ2-3,TRBV10-3,CAISETSASVQTDTQYF
TRBJ2-7,TRBV27,CASSFSRAVYEQYF
TRBJ2-5,TRBV15,CATSRDSGQETQYF
TRBJ2-5,TRBV19,CASSIRGKETQYF
TRBJ2-5,TRBV28,CASSSSWTGRGETQYF
TRBJ2-7,TRBV7-9,CASSSSLGDYEQYF
TRBJ2-1,TRBV9,CASGTSLGNEQFF
TRBJ1-4,TRBV27,CASSFTAGANEKLFF
TRBJ1-2,TRBV6-6,CASTSGQSYGYTF
TRBJ1-1,TRBV10-2,CASIGAVGISTEAFF
TRBJ1-5,TRBV27,CASSLSQGSQPQHF
TRBJ1-2,TRBV5-4,CASSLVEDRHYGYTF
TRBJ2-7,TRBV5-6,CASSFHRTEQYF
TRBJ2-3,TRBV11-1,CASSPASGRDQYF
TRBJ1-3,TRBV27,CASKEPYSGNTIYF
TRBJ2-3,TRBV14,CASSQFGKGDTQYF
TRBJ2-1,TRBV29-1,CSVEDGQRGTERTKAYYNEQFF